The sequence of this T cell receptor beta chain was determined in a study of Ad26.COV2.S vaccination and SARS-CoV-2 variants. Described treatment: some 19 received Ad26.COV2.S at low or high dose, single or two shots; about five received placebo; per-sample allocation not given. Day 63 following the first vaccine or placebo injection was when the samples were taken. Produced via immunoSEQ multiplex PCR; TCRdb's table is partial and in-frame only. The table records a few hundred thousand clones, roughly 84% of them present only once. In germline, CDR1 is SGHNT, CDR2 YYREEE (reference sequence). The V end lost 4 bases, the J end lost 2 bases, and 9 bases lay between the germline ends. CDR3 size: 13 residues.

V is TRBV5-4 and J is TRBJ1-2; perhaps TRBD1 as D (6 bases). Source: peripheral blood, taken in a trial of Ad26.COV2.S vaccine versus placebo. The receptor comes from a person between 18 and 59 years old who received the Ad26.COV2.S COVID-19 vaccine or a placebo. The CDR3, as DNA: TGTGCCAGCAGCCCGGGGGCGAACTATGGCTACACCTTC. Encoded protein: CASSPGANYGYTF. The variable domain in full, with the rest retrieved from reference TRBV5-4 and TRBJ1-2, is ETGVTQSPTHLIKTRGQQVTLRCSSQSGHNTVSWYQQALGQGPQFIFQYYREEENGRGNFPPRFSGLQFPNYSSELNVNALELDDSALYLCASSPGANYGYTFGSGTRLTVV.